This TCR beta chain was recorded in a study of T cells after yellow fever vaccination. Study observations and caveats: The secondary T-cell response peaked on day 5, not day 15, but was weaker. Contaminants from the bulk population, in the form of abundant clonotypes, could be found in FACS-sorted repertoires. Once the booster was given, most primary-vaccination clones reappeared, at 95% to 98% for CD4 and over 85% for CD8.

A note on this clonotype: Its specificity is unknown.

The CDR3 spans 15 residues. Germline V gene sequence: CDR1 SGHRS, CDR2 YFSETQ. J was trimmed by 7 bases and V by 4 bases; bases with no gene match: 8. Each CDR3 protein is one row after TCRdb ran MiXCR on the 5' RACE reads. This sample has some 320,000 distinct CDR3 sequences; over 8% occur once, and the top ten carry 15% to 20%. The sequencing here drew on PBMCs, taken on the day of the first yellow fever vaccination. This clonotype was obtained from a man between 18 and 35 years old who received the YFV17D yellow fever vaccine. The rearrangement joins TRBV5-1 to TRBJ2-1; TRBD1 matches 10 bases. DNA for the CDR3: TGCGCCAGCAGCCCCGGGACAGGGGTGTATAATGAGCAGTTCTTC. Amino acid sequence: CASSPGTGVYNEQFF. Supplemented by reference TRBV5-1 and TRBJ2-1, the full variable domain reads KAGVTQTPRYLIKTRGQQVTLSCSPISGHRSVSWYQQTPGQGLQFLFEYFSETQRNKGNFPGRFSGRQFSNSRSEMNVSTLELGDSALYLCASSPGTGVYNEQFFGPGTRLTVL.